Listed below are T cell receptor beta chains from one sample, sequenced in a study of blood T cell repertoires in COVID-19. Produced via immunoSEQ multiplex PCR; TCRdb's table is partial and in-frame only. The repertoire has some 530,000 clones, more than 85% of them found once; the top ten carry 6.5% to 9.5%. Sequencing was carried out using PBMCs or T cells enriched from blood (not recorded which). All receptors derive from a woman aged 55-70 years who had recovered from COVID-19. The CDR3 runs from the conserved cysteine through the conserved F or W. A D gene is named only where the DNA matches it firmly. Clone sizes are given selectively: once, few, many, or a class where the clone is expanded.

j_call,v_call,clone_size,d_call,cdr3_nt,cdr3_aa
TRBJ1-2,TRBV19,.,TRBD1,TGTGCCAGTAGTTTTACCCCGGGACAGCCTCTTAACTATGGCTACACCTTC,CASSFTPGQPLNYGYTF
TRBJ2-4,TRBV20-1,.,TRBD2,TGCAGTGCTAGTGGTAGCGGGGAAGCCAAAAACATTCAGTACTTC,CSASGSGEAKNIQYF
TRBJ1-5,TRBV2,.,.,TGTGCCAGCAGTATGGACACGGCACGACAGCCCCAGCATTTT,CASSMDTARQPQHF
TRBJ1-5,TRBV24-1,.,.,TGTGCCACCAGTGCAGGGGATCAGCCCCAGCATTTT,CATSAGDQPQHF
TRBJ2-1,TRBV12-5,.,.,TGTGCTAGTGGTTTCGGCGGGAACAATGAGCAGTTCTTC,CASGFGGNNEQFF
TRBJ2-7,TRBV15,.,TRBD2,TGTGCCACCAGCACCAGACATCCAGCGGGAGACGAGCAGTACTTC,CATSTRHPAGDEQYF
TRBJ1-2,TRBV2,.,.,TGTGCCAGCAGCGTACAGGTTGACGGAGACGACTATGGCTACACCTTC,CASSVQVDGDDYGYTF
TRBJ2-7,TRBV12-5,.,TRBD1,TGTGCTAGTGGTTTTCGACCCCTGGGACAGGGTACCTACGAGCAGTACTTC,CASGFRPLGQGTYEQYF
TRBJ2-2,TRBV5-5,.,TRBD1,TGTGCCAGCAGCTCCCCTCAGGGGGCGACCGGGGAGCTGTTTTTT,CASSSPQGATGELFF
TRBJ1-5,TRBV2,once,TRBD1,TGTGCCAGCAGTAACGGACAGGGAAGTCAGCCCCAGCATTTT,CASSNGQGSQPQHF
TRBJ2-3,TRBV4-1,.,TRBD2,TGCGCCAGCAGCCTGGTAAAGACTAGCGGGGGGGATATGGATACGCAGTATTTT,CASSLVKTSGGDMDTQYF
TRBJ1-2,TRBV20-1,.,.,TGCAGTGCGATGCTCGGGAGGGGCTACACCTTC,CSAMLGRGYTF
TRBJ1-5,TRBV28,.,.,TGTGCCAGCAGCCCCTCCGGGACACGGTCCAATCAGCCCCAGCATTTT,CASSPSGTRSNQPQHF
TRBJ1-6,TRBV11-2,few,.,TGTGCCAGCAGCTTAGCGATACGGGGGAGCTCCTATAATTCACCCCTCCACTTT,CASSLAIRGSSYNSPLHF
TRBJ1-2,TRBV5-1,.,TRBD1,TGCGCCAGCAGCTCTCAACAGGGGTCTCCTGGCTACACCTTC,CASSSQQGSPGYTF
TRBJ2-1,TRBV5-8,.,TRBD2,TGTGCCAGCAGCCGCGACCGCGGGACTAGCGGGGGGGTATACAATGAGCAGTTCTTC,CASSRDRGTSGGVYNEQFF
TRBJ2-7,TRBV10-3,.,TRBD1,TGTGCCATCAGTACCGGACAGGGGACCTACGAGCAGTACTTC,CAISTGQGTYEQYF
TRBJ2-7,TRBV7-9,.,.,TGTGCCAGCAGCTTAGGACTGAGCGAGCAGTACTTC,CASSLGLSEQYF
TRBJ2-5,TRBV5-1,.,.,TGCGCCAGCAGCTTGGATCCGACAAGTTCAAACCAAGAGACCCAGTACTTC,CASSLDPTSSNQETQYF
TRBJ2-7,TRBV19,.,.,TGTGCCAGTTCCCCCCTCTTTGAAGATGTCCCCAGGGACGAGCAGTACTTC,CASSPLFEDVPRDEQYF
TRBJ2-1,TRBV4-1,.,TRBD2,TGCGCCAGCAGCCAAACTCGACTAGCGGGGGGGTACAATGAGCAGTTCTTC,CASSQTRLAGGYNEQFF
TRBJ2-3,TRBV4-1,.,.,TGCGCCAGCAGCCAAGTCGGGCTAGCGCCAGATACGCAGTATTTT,CASSQVGLAPDTQYF
TRBJ1-5,TRBV28,few,.,TGTGCCAGCAGTCTCAGAGGGGGGGGTAATCAGCCCCAGCATTTT,CASSLRGGGNQPQHF
TRBJ2-1,TRBV2,.,TRBD2,TGTGCCAGCACTAGACTAGCGGGGGGGTTCCATGAGCAGTTCTTC,CASTRLAGGFHEQFF
TRBJ1-6,TRBV4-1,once,TRBD1,TGCGCCAGCAGCCAAGGGACAGGGGGCCGTTCACCCCTCCACTTT,CASSQGTGGRSPLHF
TRBJ2-3,TRBV28,.,TRBD1,TGTGCCAGCAGTTCAGGGGGCGACACCACAGATACGCAGTATTTT,CASSSGGDTTDTQYF
TRBJ2-1,TRBV7-9,.,TRBD2,TGTGCCAGCAGCTTAGAGGGGACTAGCAGGAGCAATGAGCAGTTCTTC,CASSLEGTSRSNEQFF
TRBJ2-2,TRBV6-1,.,.,TGTGCCAGCAGTGAATTGAGAGGTTATACCGGGGAGCTGTTTTTT,CASSELRGYTGELFF
TRBJ2-3,TRBV5-1,.,TRBD2,TGCGCCAGCAGTCCCCGGGGGGACGCAGATACGCAGTATTTT,CASSPRGDADTQYF
TRBJ1-5,TRBV6-5,few,.,TGTGCCAGCAGCTTACGGGGTGACGTTCAGCCCCAGCATTTT,CASSLRGDVQPQHF
TRBJ2-5,TRBV11-2,.,TRBD2,TGTGCCAGCAGCTTAACTGGCGGGGGGGCAGAGACCCAGTACTTC,CASSLTGGGAETQYF
TRBJ2-2,TRBV2,.,TRBD1,TGTGCCAGCAGGCGCACCTTACAGGGGCCCGGGGAGCTGTTTTTT,CASRRTLQGPGELFF
TRBJ2-2,TRBV18,.,.,TGTGCCAGCTCACAAGGGGAGGCCGGGGAGCTGTTTTTT,CASSQGEAGELFF
TRBJ1-6,TRBV6-5,.,.,TGTGCCAGCAGATCGCCAGTGTTTTATAATTCACCCCTCCACTTT,CASRSPVFYNSPLHF
TRBJ2-5,TRBV5-1,.,TRBD2,TGCGCCAGCAGCTGGACCTCCCGGGGGGAAGAGACCCAGTACTTC,CASSWTSRGEETQYF
TRBJ2-5,TRBV14,.,TRBD2,TGTGCCAGCAGCTCCCGACTAGCGAGGTGGGAGACCCAGTACTTC,CASSSRLARWETQYF
TRBJ2-4,TRBV11-2,few,.,TGTGCCAGCAGCTCAGGGTTCGGCGACATTCAGTACTTC,CASSSGFGDIQYF
TRBJ1-4,TRBV30,few,.,TGTGCCTGGAATTCGGGGATAACTAATGAAAAACTGTTTTTT,CAWNSGITNEKLFF
TRBJ1-5,TRBV19,once,.,TGTGCCAGTAGTACCTTGGGTCCCGGGAATCAGCCCCAGCATTTT,CASSTLGPGNQPQHF